What follows describes a single T cell receptor beta chain. No antigen is known for it. The record has no base qualities; no much larger clone is one base away. This record comes from a study of blood T cell repertoires in COVID-19 (dated by TCRdb to about 2020). Regarding the complete study: Samples from collaborators originated in the United States, Italy and Spain and spanned both the acute and convalescent phases of COVID-19. The material from the prospective study consisted of cDNA or gDNA derived from T cells, B-cell-depleted T cells, or PBMCs. Subjects who had been exposed to COVID-19, were actively infected with it, or had recovered from it provided the deeply sampled blood TCRbeta repertoires that made up the dataset. The repertoires were released in a freely available public database meant as a resource for research on the immune response to SARS-CoV-2. The samples were drawn from two sources: the first 160 participants of the ongoing ImmuneRACE study, and approximately 1,300 subjects contributed by 6 global collaborators. Sample metadata almost always included a de-identified subject ID, COVID-19 status, age in years and sex. Where available, HLA class I and class II types were taken from metadata supplied by the sample provider and were not determined by assay-based typing. Results the study describes overall, beyond this receptor: The quantity of clinical and demographic metadata differed by source and by participant and was supplied without curation.

TCRbeta CDR3 regions were amplified from genomic DNA using the immunoSEQ Assay, a bias-controlled multiplex PCR. The source study handled its data this way. Within the assay, amplification of reference gene primers was used to estimate how many nucleated cells each sample contained. Sequence reads were collapsed and filtered to measure the absolute abundance of every unique TCRbeta CDR3 rearrangement. Productive Simpson clonality was computed per sample as the square root of Simpson's diversity index over productive rearrangements. The table was pulled from immuneACCESS by TCRdb, which kept in-frame rearrangements only. Such tables lose some clones; where checked, under half of the loss comes from unresolved V genes, and the rest has no known cause. The D gene and trimming were derived from the DNA, and the V and J assignments and clone size from that table. The sample table shows some 48,000 clones, and around 84% are seen once. Of the sample, 35% to 50% falls within the top ten clones.

Each collaborating institution followed its own protocols to collect whole blood in K2EDTA tubes. Collaborator samples were shipped for TCRbeta analysis as frozen whole blood, isolated PBMCs, or DNA extracted from either sample type. Sequences were obtained from peripheral blood. The receptor comes from a human donor in a cohort sampled during active COVID-19.

This receptor carries the CDR3 CASRRGFHTEAFF. In nucleotide form, the sequence is TGTGCCAGTAGAAGGGGATTTCACACTGAAGCTTTCTTT. This chain joins TRBV19 to TRBJ1-1; a weak D assignment points to TRBD1 (5 bases agree). Sequences LNHDA (CDR1) and SQIVND (CDR2) are obtained from the germline V gene (reference sequence). V is clipped by 6 bases and J by 3 bases, and the sequence between their germline boundaries is 11 bases long. Inclusive of the bounding cysteine and phenylalanine, the CDR3 is 13 residues long. The retained sequence is limited to the CDR3, 39 bases, with the frame set at the first base.